The 29 T cell receptor beta chains listed next were all sequenced from one sample in a study of cytomegalovirus exposure and HLA in healthy donors. TCRdb's table, derived via immunoSEQ multiplex PCR, lists solely in-frame clones and lacks some. The sample has about 82,000 clones; 90% to 95% are singletons. The specimen sequenced was PBMCs. The receptors shown here come from a man between 18 and 35 years old in good health and CMV-seronegative.

V usage is TRBV5-6 and J usage is TRBJ1-5; 7 positions match TRBD1. With V trimmed by 5 bases and J by 7 bases, 9 bases remained unmatched. The CDR3 is 14 residues long. Per the germline V gene, CDR1 is SGHDT and CDR2 is YYEEEE. CDR3 loop: CASSLRQGGQPQHF. In DNA, the CDR3 is TGTGCCAGCAGTCTAAGACAGGGCGGGCAGCCCCAGCATTTT. The full variable domain, in which reference TRBV5-6 and TRBJ1-5 provide the parts outside the CDR3, is DAGVTQSPTHLIKTRGQQVTLRCSPKSGHDTVSWYQQALGQGPQFIFQYYEEEERQRGNFPDRFSGHQFPNYSSELNVNALLLGDSALYLCASSLRQGGQPQHFGDGTRLSIL.

This sequence joins TRBV5-1 and TRBJ2-1; 8 bases fit TRBD2. The CDR3 is 15 residues long. Trimming cost V 3 bases and J 1 base; bases outside gene matches: 3. CDR1 and CDR2 (germline): SGHRS, YFSETQ. CDR3 protein: CASSSLAGSYNEQFF. DNA of the CDR3: TGCGCCAGCAGCTCCTTAGCGGGGTCCTACAATGAGCAGTTCTTC.

V usage is TRBV11-2 and J usage is TRBJ1-4; D remains unclear. Germline V gene lookup returns CDR1 SGHAT and CDR2 FQNNGV. The CDR3 consists of 15 residues. V was shortened by 2 bases and J by 4 bases, with 11 bases between the two germline ends. The CDR3 here is CASSLKAGLNEKLFF. CDR3 DNA sequence: TGTGCCAGCAGCTTAAAGGCAGGCCTTAATGAAAAACTGTTTTTT. Combining the CDR3 with reference TRBV11-2 and TRBJ1-4 gives the whole variable domain EAGVAQSPRYKIIEKRQSVAFWCNPISGHATLYWYQQILGQGPKLLIQFQNNGVVDDSQLPKDRFSAERLKGVDSTLKIQPAKLEDSAVYLCASSLKAGLNEKLFFGSGTQLSVL.

The rearrangement uses TRBV30 and TRBJ1-2, with D possibly matching TRBD1 (6 bases). The CDR3 is 13 residues long. Germline V CDR1 and CDR2: GTSNPN, SVGIG (reference sequence). V lost 4 bases and J 5 bases, leaving 14 bases between the germline ends. The DNA of the CDR3 is TGTGCCTGGAACCCACAGGGTGGGTATGGCTACACCTTC. This encodes CAWNPQGGYGYTF.

The chain carries TRBV5-4 and TRBJ2-1; D gene ambiguous. V lost 4 bases to trimming and J lost 3 bases, with 8 bases between them. The CDR3 totals 13 residues. Germline V CDR1 and CDR2: SGHNT, YYREEE (reference sequence). The CDR3 DNA follows: TGTGCCAGCAGCGGCGGTATCTACAATGAGCAGTTCTTC. This codes for CASSGGIYNEQFF.

The rearrangement joins TRBV19 to TRBJ2-3; TRBD2 matches at 15 bases. V was pared by 7 bases and J by 6 bases, with 8 bases of the junction left unmatched. The CDR3 has 16 residues. Per germline, CDR1 LNHDA and CDR2 SQIVND (reference sequence). The CDR3 DNA reads TGTGCCAGTACCGAGGGGGGACTAGCGGGAGGCGATACGCAGTATTTT. Amino acid sequence: CASTEGGLAGGDTQYF.

This chain links TRBV30 with TRBJ2-1; D is possibly TRBD2 (7 bases). Germline V lookup: CDR1 GTSNPN, CDR2 SVGIG (reference sequence). The CDR3 is 16 residues long. With 0 bases removed from V and 6 bases from J, the gap between germline ends came to 18 bases. The CDR3 spells CAWSVRGAILGNEQFF. In nucleotides, the CDR3 is TGTGCCTGGAGTGTCCGGGGGGCGATCCTTGGCAATGAGCAGTTCTTC.

This clone appeared once. This sequence joins TRBV4-1 and TRBJ1-4; 7 nucleotides align to TRBD1. The V gene end was trimmed by 4 bases and the J gene end by 4 bases; junction bases not matched to a gene: 15. Germline V CDR1 and CDR2: MGHRA, YSYEKL. This CDR3 comprises 18 residues. This CDR3 reads CASSLPKPGTAYNEKLFF. As DNA, the CDR3 is TGCGCCAGCAGCCTACCTAAGCCCGGGACAGCCTATAATGAAAAACTGTTTTTT.

This clone showed up just once. This chain joins TRBV7-9 and TRBJ1-1, with a tentative D call TRBD1 (5 bases). This CDR3 has 17 residues. CDR1 and CDR2 (germline): SEHNR, FQNEAQ (reference sequence). V was clipped by 6 bases and J by 0 bases, with 20 bases between them. The CDR3 here is CASRQAGTVYLNTEAFF. The CDR3, as DNA: TGTGCCAGCAGACAGGCCGGGACTGTCTACTTGAACACTGAAGCTTTCTTT. Variable domain in full (rest from reference TRBV7-9 and TRBJ1-1): DTGVSQNPRHKITKRGQNVTFRCDPISEHNRLYWYRQTLGQGPEFLTYFQNEAQLEKSRLLSDRFSAERPKGSFSTLEIQRTEQGDSAMYLCASRQAGTVYLNTEAFFGQGTRLTVV.

The V gene is TRBV7-9, the J gene TRBJ1-2, with D hard to call. Germline V gives CDR1 SEHNR, CDR2 FQNEAQ (reference sequence). The CDR3 totals 15 residues. The V end was cut by 5 bases, the J end by 1 base, with 14 bases between. This CDR3 is CASSTRRGLNYGYTF. The DNA for the CDR3 is TGTGCCAGCAGCACCCGACGTGGGCTTAACTATGGCTACACCTTC.

This rearrangement joins TRBV9 to TRBJ2-7; D might be TRBD1 (5 bases). Trimming left V 3 bases short and J 3 bases short, with 13 bases between. CDR1 is SGDLS and CDR2 is YYNGEE in the germline V gene. This CDR3 is built from 14 residues. CDR3 protein: CASSEDSLGYEQYF. CDR3 nucleotide sequence: TGTGCCAGCAGCGAAGACAGTTTAGGCTACGAGCAGTACTTC.

In this sample, this clone turned up a few times. The chain is built from TRBV6-5 and TRBJ1-6, with D possibly TRBD1 on 6 matching bases. Germline V lookup: CDR1 MNHEY, CDR2 SVGAGI. The CDR3 consists of 12 residues. Trimming pared 5 bases from V and 10 bases from J, leaving 9 bases between. The CDR3 sequence is CASSTGNSPLHF. Here the CDR3 DNA reads TGTGCCAGCAGTACAGGGAACTCACCCCTCCACTTT.

This chain joins TRBV2 and TRBJ2-5; D perhaps matches TRBD1 (5 bases). Germline CDR1 is SNHLY and CDR2 is FYNNEI. V was cut by 8 bases and J by 5 bases, with 15 bases left in between. CDR3 size: 13 residues. The CDR3 loop reads CASQTGLEETQYF. The CDR3 nucleotides are TGTGCCAGCCAAACAGGTTTGGAGGAGACCCAGTACTTC.

The chain combines TRBV9 with TRBJ2-7; D is possibly TRBD1 (6 bases). The CDR3 runs 14 residues. Germline CDR1 is SGDLS and CDR2 is YYNGEE. Between the trimmed V and J ends, which lost 0 bases and 3 bases, there was a span of 10 bases. CDR3 loop: CASSVGGTIYEQYF. DNA of the CDR3: TGTGCCAGCAGCGTAGGTGGGACAATCTACGAGCAGTACTTC.

This chain links TRBV13 with TRBJ2-7; 9 bases line up with TRBD1. Unmatched junction bases numbered 9, after V lost 5 bases and J lost 4 bases. CDR1 is PRHDT and CDR2 is FYEKMQ in the germline V gene (reference sequence). The CDR3 runs 15 residues. CDR3 residues: CASSLTGTGFYEQYF. The CDR3 region has the DNA TGTGCCAGCAGCCTCACCGGGACAGGGTTTTACGAGCAGTACTTC.

The CDR3 region is CASSPTGSTDTQYF. Written as DNA, the CDR3 is TGTGCCAGCAGCCCCACAGGGAGCACAGATACGCAGTATTTT. This rearrangement joins TRBV5-6 to TRBJ2-3, with D possibly matching TRBD1 (6 bases). Trimming shortened V by 4 bases and J by 0 bases, and 9 bases separated the two germline ends. This CDR3 has 14 residues. Germline values: CDR1 SGHDT, CDR2 YYEEEE.

V is TRBV28 and J is TRBJ2-7, with TRBD1 as a possible D gene (6 bases). The V end lost 2 bases, the J end lost 0 bases, and 14 bases lay between the germline ends. The CDR3 totals 16 residues. Germline V gene sequence: CDR1 MDHEN, CDR2 SYDVKM. For the CDR3, the DNA is TGTGCCAGCAGTTTAGAGCAGGGGCTTTCCTCCTACGAGCAGTACTTC. It is translated as CASSLEQGLSSYEQYF.

The V gene is TRBV7-6, the J gene TRBJ1-4; D perhaps matches TRBD1 (5 bases). The V and J ends lost 4 bases and 0 bases respectively, with 15 bases between them. The CDR3 length is 17 residues. Germline loops: CDR1 SGHVS, CDR2 FNYEAQ. The CDR3 region is CASSSRRGPTTNEKLFF. CDR3 DNA sequence: TGTGCCAGCAGCTCCCGTAGGGGCCCTACAACTAATGAAAAACTGTTTTTT.

This clone has just a few counts. The CDR3, as DNA: TGTGCCAGCAGCCTAGGCGGACAGGGGGCTGAAGCTTTCTTT. Protein: CASSLGGQGAEAFF. This chain uses TRBV14 with TRBJ1-1, with 10 bases identical to TRBD1. This CDR3 is 14 amino acids long. V lost 4 bases, J lost 6 bases, and 5 bases stayed unmatched. The germline CDR1 and CDR2 sequences are SGHDN and FVKESK.

The chain combines TRBV5-1 with TRBJ1-2; tentative D call: TRBD1 (5 bases). Trimming stripped 3 bases from V and 0 bases from J, with 6 bases between. The CDR3 consists of 13 residues. Germline V gene sequence: CDR1 SGHRS, CDR2 YFSETQ. The CDR3 loop reads CASSSTANYGYTF. CDR3 nucleotide sequence: TGCGCCAGCAGCTCGACAGCTAACTATGGCTACACCTTC. The entire variable domain, with the rest obtained from reference TRBV5-1 and TRBJ1-2, is as follows: KAGVTQTPRYLIKTRGQQVTLSCSPISGHRSVSWYQQTPGQGLQFLFEYFSETQRNKGNFPGRFSGRQFSNSRSEMNVSTLELGDSALYLCASSSTANYGYTFGSGTRLTVV.

This rearrangement joins TRBV15 to TRBJ1-3, with no clear D. Germline assignment: CDR1 LNHNV and CDR2 YYDKDF (reference sequence). The CDR3 loop spans 15 amino acids. Trimming shortened V by 0 bases and J by 2 bases, and 8 bases separated the two germline ends. The CDR3 reads CATSRDKAAGNTIYF. The CDR3 DNA is TGTGCCACCAGCAGAGATAAAGCGGCTGGAAACACCATATATTTT.

V usage is TRBV29-1 and J usage is TRBJ1-1; D unresolved. This CDR3 has 14 amino acids. CDR1 is SQVTM and CDR2 is ANQGSEA in the germline V gene. V was clipped by 0 bases and J by 2 bases, with 10 bases between them. The CDR3 coding sequence is TGCAGCGTTGAAGAGGCCACCTTCAACACTGAAGCTTTCTTT. Translating gives CSVEEATFNTEAFF. Complete variable domain (other parts from reference TRBV29-1 and TRBJ1-1): SAVISQKPSRDICQRGTSLTIQCQVDSQVTMMFWYRQQPGQSLTLIATANQGSEATYESGFVIDKFPISRPNLTFSTLTVSNMSPEDSSIYLCSVEEATFNTEAFFGQGTRLTVV.

The chain has TRBV16 and TRBJ1-3; the D gene is possibly TRBD1 (6 bases). Trimming stripped 2 bases from V and 2 bases from J, with 10 bases between. CDR1 and CDR2 from the germline V gene are KGHSY and FQNENV. There are 15 residues in the CDR3. The CDR3: CASSQPDRTGNTIYF. The CDR3, as DNA: TGTGCCAGCAGCCAACCCGACAGGACTGGAAACACCATATATTTT.

The chain combines TRBV18 with TRBJ2-5, with D possibly being TRBD1 (5 bases). The germline V gene has CDR1 KGHSH and CDR2 LQKENI. CDR3 length: 15 amino acids. Trimming took 5 bases from V and 4 from J, leaving 17 bases between them. CDR3: CASSVTDVHSETQYF. The DNA for the CDR3 is TGTGCCAGCTCAGTGACAGACGTTCACTCAGAGACCCAGTACTTC.

The chain recombines TRBV15 with TRBJ2-7; the D is unclear. CDR3 size: 16 residues. Germline assignment: CDR1 LNHNV and CDR2 YYDKDF (reference sequence). V gave up 0 bases and J gave up 0 bases, with 12 bases separating them. The CDR3 loop is CATSRDLAESSYEQYF. In DNA form, the CDR3 reads TGTGCCACCAGCAGAGATCTTGCGGAGAGCTCCTACGAGCAGTACTTC.

The chain is built from TRBV28 and TRBJ1-4; weak D call: TRBD1 (5 bases). V dropped 4 bases and J dropped 4 bases, with 10 bases sitting between them. From germline, CDR1 is MDHEN and CDR2 SYDVKM. The CDR3 totals 14 residues. CDR3 nucleotides: TGTGCCAGCAGTTCGCCAGGGAATAATGAAAAACTGTTTTTT. Translation gives CASSSPGNNEKLFF.

The J gene is TRBJ2-7, the V gene TRBV18, with unresolved D. The CDR3 totals 16 residues. The V gene lost 3 bases and the J gene lost 0 bases, with 15 bases spanning the gap. CDR1 is KGHSH and CDR2 is LQKENI in the germline V gene. The DNA of the CDR3 is TGTGCCAGCTCACCCCAACGAGTAGAGCTCTCCTACGAGCAGTACTTC. Protein product: CASSPQRVELSYEQYF.

The chain uses TRBV7-2 and TRBJ2-7; no reliable D call. This CDR3 comprises 14 residues. Germline values: CDR1 SGHTA, CDR2 FQGNSA. Trimming stripped 1 base from V and 4 bases from J, with 11 bases between. In nucleotides, the CDR3 is TGTGCCAGCAGCTTAGTGGTAGAAGTGTACGAGCAGTACTTC. This gives the protein CASSLVVEVYEQYF.

The gene calls are TRBV5-4 and TRBJ2-5; TRBD2 matches 8 bases. This CDR3 spans 18 amino acids. J lost 5 bases, V lost 3 bases, and 18 bases had no gene match. Germline CDR1 and CDR2: SGHNT and YYREEE (reference sequence). This CDR3 is CASSSVFLGRGAGETQYF. For the CDR3, the DNA is TGTGCCAGCAGCTCCGTCTTCTTGGGGCGGGGGGCAGGCGAGACCCAGTACTTC.